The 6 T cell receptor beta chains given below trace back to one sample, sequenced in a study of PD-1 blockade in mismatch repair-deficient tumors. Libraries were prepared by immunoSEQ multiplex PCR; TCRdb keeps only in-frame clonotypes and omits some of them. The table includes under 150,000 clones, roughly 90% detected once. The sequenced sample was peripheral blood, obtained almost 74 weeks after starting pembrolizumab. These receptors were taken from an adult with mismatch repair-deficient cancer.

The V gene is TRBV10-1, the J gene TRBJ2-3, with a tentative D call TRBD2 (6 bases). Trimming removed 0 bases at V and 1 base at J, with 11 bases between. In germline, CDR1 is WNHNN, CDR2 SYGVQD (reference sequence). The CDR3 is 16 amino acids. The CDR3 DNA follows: TGCGCCAGCAGTGAGTCGGGGGGAGCCGGCACAGATACGCAGTATTTT. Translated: CASSESGGAGTDTQYF.

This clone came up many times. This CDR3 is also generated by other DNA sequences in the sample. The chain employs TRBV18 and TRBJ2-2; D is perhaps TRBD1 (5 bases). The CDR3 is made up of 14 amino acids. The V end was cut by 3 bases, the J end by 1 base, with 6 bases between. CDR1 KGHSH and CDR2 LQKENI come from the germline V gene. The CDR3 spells CASSPGQNTGELFF. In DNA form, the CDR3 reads TGTGCCAGCTCACCGGGGCAGAACACCGGGGAGCTGTTTTTT.

The CDR3 protein is CATSKAGTSGRSGELFF. CDR3 DNA sequence: TGTGCCACCAGCAAAGCGGGGACTAGCGGGAGATCCGGGGAGCTGTTTTTT. V usage is TRBV15 and J usage is TRBJ2-2, with TRBD2 identical over 14 bases. The CDR3 spans 17 residues. V lost 4 bases and J lost 6; bases outside the gene matches: 7. Germline CDR1 is LNHNV and CDR2 is YYDKDF (reference sequence). Full variable domain (missing parts from reference TRBV15 and TRBJ2-2): DAMVIQNPRYQVTQFGKPVTLSCSQTLNHNVMYWYQQKSSQAPKLLFHYYDKDFNNEADTPDNFQSRRPNTSFCFLDIRSPGLGDTAMYLCATSKAGTSGRSGELFFGEGSRLTVL.

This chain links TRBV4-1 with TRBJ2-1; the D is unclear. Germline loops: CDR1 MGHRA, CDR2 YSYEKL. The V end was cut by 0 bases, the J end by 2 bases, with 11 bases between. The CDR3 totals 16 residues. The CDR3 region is CASSQDSQRTYNEQFF. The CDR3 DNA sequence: TGCGCCAGCAGCCAAGATTCCCAGAGAACCTACAATGAGCAGTTCTTC.

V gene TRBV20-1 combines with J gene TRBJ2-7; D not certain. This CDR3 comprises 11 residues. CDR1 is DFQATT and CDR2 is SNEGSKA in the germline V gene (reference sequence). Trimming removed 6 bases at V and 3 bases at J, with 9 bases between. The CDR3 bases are TGCAGTGCCACGACAATCTACGAGCAGTACTTC. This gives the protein CSATTIYEQYF.

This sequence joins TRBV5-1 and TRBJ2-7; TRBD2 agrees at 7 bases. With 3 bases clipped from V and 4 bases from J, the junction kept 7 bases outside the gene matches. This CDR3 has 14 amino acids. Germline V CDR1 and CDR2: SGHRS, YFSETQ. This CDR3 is CASSYGMRGYEQYF. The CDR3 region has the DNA TGCGCCAGCAGCTACGGTATGCGGGGGTACGAGCAGTACTTC.